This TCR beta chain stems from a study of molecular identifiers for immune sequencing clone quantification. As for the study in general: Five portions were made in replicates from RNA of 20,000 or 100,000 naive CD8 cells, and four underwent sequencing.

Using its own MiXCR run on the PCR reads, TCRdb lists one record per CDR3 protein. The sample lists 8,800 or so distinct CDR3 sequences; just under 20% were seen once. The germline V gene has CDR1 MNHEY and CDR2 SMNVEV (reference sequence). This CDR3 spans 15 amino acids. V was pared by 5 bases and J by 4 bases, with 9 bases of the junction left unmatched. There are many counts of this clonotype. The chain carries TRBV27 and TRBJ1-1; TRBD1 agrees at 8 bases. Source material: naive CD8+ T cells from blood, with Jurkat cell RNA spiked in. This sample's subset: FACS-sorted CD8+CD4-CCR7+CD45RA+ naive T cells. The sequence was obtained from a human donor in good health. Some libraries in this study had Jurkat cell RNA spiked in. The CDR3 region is CASSPQDRDGTEAFF. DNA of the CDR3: TGTGCCAGCAGTCCCCAGGACAGGGATGGCACTGAAGCTTTCTTT.